This passage covers 13 T cell receptor beta chains from one sample sequenced in a study of OX40 agonist ivuxolimab in advanced cancers. TCRdb's table, derived via immunoSEQ multiplex PCR, lists solely in-frame clones and lacks some. This sample has over 55,000 clones, with about nine tenths found just once. Source: CD4+ or CD8+ T cells sorted from blood, taken in a trial of the OX40 agonist ivuxolimab. Source of these receptors: an adult with an advanced solid tumor such as melanoma, head and neck, liver or kidney cancer.

The chain recombines TRBV11-3 with TRBJ2-7; 8 bases fit TRBD1. This CDR3 spans 14 amino acids. The V gene's germline CDR1 is SGHNT and CDR2 YENEEA. After removal of 5 bases from V and 6 bases from J, the junction contained 9 bases not matched to a gene. The CDR3 sequence is CASSMDRDLGEQYF. CDR3 bases: TGTGCCAGCAGCATGGACAGGGACCTGGGCGAGCAGTACTTC.

The chain employs TRBV18 and TRBJ2-5; D call uncertain. V lost 6 bases, J lost 4 bases, and 15 bases lay in between. The V gene's germline CDR1 is KGHSH and CDR2 LQKENI. The length of the CDR3 is 14 residues. CDR3 in amino acids: CASSETERRETQYF. The CDR3 DNA reads as TGTGCCAGCTCCGAAACGGAACGGCGAGAGACCCAGTACTTC.

V is TRBV28 and J is TRBJ1-4; D is unresolved. Trimming stripped 5 bases from V and 0 bases from J, with 10 bases between. The germline V gene has CDR1 MDHEN and CDR2 SYDVKM. CDR3 length: 15 residues. The CDR3 spells CASSLNTATNEKLFF. DNA of the CDR3: TGTGCCAGCAGTCTCAACACCGCAACTAATGAAAAACTGTTTTTT.

The CDR3: CASSYLRDRNSPLHF. The CDR3 nucleotides read TGTGCCAGCAGTTACCTCCGGGACAGAAATTCACCCCTCCACTTT. V gene TRBV6-5 combines with J gene TRBJ1-6; 7 bases line up with TRBD1. The V segment lost 2 bases and the J segment 7 bases; nucleotides outside the gene matches: 5. The CDR3 totals 15 residues. CDR1 MNHEY and CDR2 SVGAGI come from the germline V gene.

This chain uses TRBV28 with TRBJ2-2; 7 bases agree with TRBD1. The CDR3 has 18 amino acids. The J segment lost 6 bases and the V segment lost 4 bases, leaving 17 bases of the junction unmatched. Germline-derived CDR1 and CDR2 are MDHEN and SYDVKM. The chain's CDR3 is CASSYRPPFTGDPGELFF. The DNA of the CDR3 is TGTGCCAGCAGTTACCGCCCCCCCTTCACAGGGGATCCCGGGGAGCTGTTTTTT.

J is TRBJ1-2 and V is TRBV2; D is possibly TRBD1 (6 bases). V lost 7 bases, J lost 2 bases, and 14 bases lay in between. CDR1 is SNHLY and CDR2 is FYNNEI in the germline V gene. The CDR3 loop spans 14 amino acids. Written as DNA, the CDR3 is TGTGCCAGCATACCCGACAGGAGGAACTATGGCTACACCTTC. Encoded protein: CASIPDRRNYGYTF.

The V gene is TRBV25-1, the J gene TRBJ1-1, with unresolved D. This CDR3 is built from 13 residues. The V and J ends lost 5 bases and 1 base respectively, with 8 bases between them. The germline CDR1 and CDR2 sequences are MGHDK and SYGVNS. CDR3 DNA: TGTGCCAGCAGTAGTACCGGGAACACTGAAGCTTTCTTT. This sequence encodes CASSSTGNTEAFF.

A single count supports this clone. The chain combines TRBV11-3 with TRBJ1-3; unclear D gene. The CDR3 runs to 11 residues. The V gene's germline CDR1 is SGHNT and CDR2 YENEEA. Trimming removed 3 bases from V and 5 bases from J, with 2 bases in between. CDR3 sequence (DNA): TGTGCCAGCAGCTTGAGAAACACCATATATTTT. Translating it yields CASSLRNTIYF.

The J gene is TRBJ2-3, the V gene TRBV5-1; D may match TRBD1 or TRBD2 (6 bases each). V was shortened by 4 bases and J by 2 bases, with 14 bases between the two germline ends. CDR1 and CDR2 (germline): SGHRS, YFSETQ. There are 15 residues in the CDR3. CDR3 loop: CASSPGDFSTDTQYF. CDR3 sequence (DNA): TGCGCCAGCAGCCCAGGGGACTTTTCCACAGATACGCAGTATTTT. The variable domain in full, completed from reference TRBV5-1 and TRBJ2-3, reads KAGVTQTPRYLIKTRGQQVTLSCSPISGHRSVSWYQQTPGQGLQFLFEYFSETQRNKGNFPGRFSGRQFSNSRSEMNVSTLELGDSALYLCASSPGDFSTDTQYFGPGTRLTVL.

The chain is built from TRBV2 and TRBJ1-4; possible D gene TRBD1, 5 bases. This CDR3 is 14 amino acids long. Per the germline V gene, CDR1 is SNHLY and CDR2 is FYNNEI. Trimming cost V 2 bases and J 8 bases, with 12 bases left between them. CDR3 sequence: CASSEIRGVEKLFF. The CDR3, as DNA: TGTGCCAGCAGTGAAATCCGGGGGGTAGAAAAACTGTTTTTT.

J is TRBJ1-1 and V is TRBV30; D uncertain. The germline CDR1 and CDR2 sequences are GTSNPN and SVGIG (reference sequence). Trimming pared 4 bases from V and 6 bases from J, leaving 9 bases between. The CDR3 totals 11 residues. The CDR3 DNA follows: TGTGCCTGGATAGTGGATCCTGAAGCTTTCTTT. This encodes CAWIVDPEAFF.

The genes are TRBV7-9 and TRBJ2-2; D remains ambiguous. The CDR3 contains 15 residues. Germline CDR1 SEHNR, CDR2 FQNEAQ (reference sequence). Trimming took off 1 base at V and 7 bases at J, with 13 bases between the two ends. CDR3 nucleotide sequence: TGTGCCAGCAGCTTAGTAGCCGGGTCCCGCGGGGAGCTGTTTTTT. It specifies CASSLVAGSRGELFF.

The chain uses TRBV5-1 and TRBJ1-4, with D perhaps TRBD1 (6 bases). Per germline, CDR1 SGHRS and CDR2 YFSETQ. V lost 2 bases to trimming and J lost 7 bases, with 12 bases between them. The CDR3 sequence is 14 residues long. CDR3: CASSFQGLGEKLFF. As DNA, the CDR3 is TGCGCCAGCAGCTTTCAGGGGCTGGGTGAAAAACTGTTTTTT.